The clone carrying this T cell receptor (beta chain) was found once. The V end lost 1 base, the J end lost 0 bases, and 10 bases lay between the germline ends. Germline CDR1 and CDR2: SNHLY and FYNNEI. The CDR3 consists of 15 residues. This sample was taken from a study of graft-versus-host responses after intestinal transplantation. Profiled with immunoSEQ multiplex PCR; TCRdb holds only in-frame clones, not every one. The table shows 25,000 or so clones, with 90% to 95% occurring only once. Here the sequenced sample was PBMCs, taken 39 to 40 days after intestinal transplant. The V gene is TRBV2, the J gene TRBJ2-7; D remains unclear. This receptor was obtained from a human patient who received an intestinal transplant, so some T cells may come from the graft donor. The CDR3 DNA reads TGTGCCAGCAGTGAAGTAGATTCAAGCTCCTACGAGCAGTACTTC. It codes for CASSEVDSSSYEQYF.